These T cell receptor beta chains were read from a single sample in a study of shared clonotypes between healthy human individuals. Generated by immunoSEQ multiplex PCR, the TCRdb table keeps only in-frame clones and is missing some. There are fewer than 400,000 clones in the sample; roughly 70% occur only once, and approximately 10% lies in the top ten. The sequenced material came from memory CD4+ T cells sorted from blood. The receptor source for this set is a man younger than 45 in good health. CDR3s include the opening cysteine and the closing phenylalanine or tryptophan. Each record gives: J gene, clone size, V gene, D gene, CDR3 DNA, CDR3 protein. The D gene is left open where the match is weak. Clone size is stated in some rows and not others, as once, few, many or a class when expanded.

>TRBJ1-5|.|TRBV6-1|.
TGTGCCAGCAGCGGTAGCAATCAGCCCCAGCATTTT
CASSGSNQPQHF
>TRBJ2-7|.|TRBV7-8|.
TGTGCCAGCAGCTTTCTAGGGTCGGGCGAGCAGTACTTC
CASSFLGSGEQYF
>TRBJ2-3|.|TRBV7-8|.
TGTGCCAGCAGCTTAGAGTCCCCACCAGTAAGCACAGATACGCAGTATTTT
CASSLESPPVSTDTQYF
>TRBJ2-1|few|TRBV2|.
TGTGCCAGCAGTGATCAAGGTTATGAGCAGTTCTTC
CASSDQGYEQFF
>TRBJ1-2|.|TRBV4-2|.
TGTGCCAGCAGACCAAGTGGAGAAGTCTATGGCTACACCTTC
CASRPSGEVYGYTF
>TRBJ1-4|.|TRBV19|TRBD1
TGTGCCAGTAGTATCGGACGGGACAGCTTTAATGAAAAACTGTTTTTT
CASSIGRDSFNEKLFF
>TRBJ2-2|.|TRBV5-1|.
TGCGCCAGCAGCGTCAGCGAAACCGGGGAGCTGTTTTTT
CASSVSETGELFF
>TRBJ1-3|many|TRBV30|.
TGTGCCCGGGAGGCAGCGTCTGGAAACACCATATATTTT
CAREAASGNTIYF
>TRBJ1-1|.|TRBV6-5|.
TGTGCCATCACGACAGCTGGTGGCACTGAAGCTTTCTTT
CAITTAGGTEAFF
>TRBJ2-5|.|TRBV11-3|.
TGTGCCAGCAGCGTGGGGGTGCAAGAGACCCAGTACTTC
CASSVGVQETQYF
>TRBJ1-1|few|TRBV10-3|.
TGTGCCATCAGTCCCGGGAGGGGGGTGAACACTGAAGCTTTCTTT
CAISPGRGVNTEAFF
>TRBJ2-3|.|TRBV14|TRBD1
TGTGCCAGCAGCCATCGTGGGGGCGGACAGGGGACAGATACGCAGTATTTT
CASSHRGGGQGTDTQYF
>TRBJ2-1|.|TRBV10-3|.
TGTGCCATCAGCACAGGGGGGGGTTTTAATGAGCAGTTCTTC
CAISTGGGFNEQFF
>TRBJ2-7|.|TRBV19|.
TGTGCCACGACCGAAGGACGCGAGCAGTACTTC
CATTEGREQYF